The 2 T cell receptor beta chains presented below share a single source sample, sequenced in a study of blood T cells in healthy people across ages. PCR was performed a second time for about 6 to 12 cycles using a sample-barcoded 5' primer and a J-beta primer mix. MiXCR, applied by TCRdb to the 5' RACE reads, yields one record per CDR3 protein. In the table there are roughly 1 million distinct CDR3 sequences, almost 25% of which are singletons. These data also formed part of another study, on T cells of mothers and their children.

The source material was blood. These receptors all come from a girl aged 2-15 years in good health.

V is TRBV28 and J is TRBJ1-1; D unresolved. Germline assignment: CDR1 MDHEN and CDR2 SYDVKM. The ends were cut back, 5 bases at V and 6 bases at J, with 13 bases in the middle. The CDR3 extends over 13 amino acids. CDR3 DNA sequence: TGTGCCAGCAGTCCCTTTACGTATCCTGAAGCTTTCTTT. Encoded protein: CASSPFTYPEAFF.

The chain employs TRBV6-2 or TRBV6-3 and TRBJ2-5; D perhaps matches TRBD2 (5 bases). With the DNA end fitting TRBJ2-7 better, the J assignment may be wrong. CDR1 is MNHEY, CDR2 SVGEGT, per germline. The CDR3 sequence is 14 residues long. The CDR3 protein is CASTRETGSYEQYF. The CDR3 DNA is TGTGCCAGCACGAGAGAGACGGGATCCTACGAGCAGTACTTC.